Presented here are 24 T cell receptor beta chains from one specimen sequenced in a study of blood T cell repertoires in COVID-19. Profiled with immunoSEQ multiplex PCR; TCRdb holds only in-frame clones, not every one. The table has approximately 170,000 clones, about four fifths seen once. What was sequenced was peripheral blood. These receptors all stem from an older man with active or convalescent COVID-19.

The V call is TRBV5-1, the J call TRBJ2-7, with 9 bases that match TRBD2. The germline V gene has CDR1 SGHRS and CDR2 YFSETQ. V was pared by 0 bases and J by 6 bases, with 4 bases of the junction left unmatched. There are 14 residues in the CDR3. CDR3 loop: CASSLVAGAPEQYF. CDR3 coding DNA: TGCGCCAGCAGCTTGGTAGCGGGAGCCCCCGAGCAGTACTTC. Based on the CDR3 plus reference TRBV5-1 and TRBJ2-7, the full variable domain is KAGVTQTPRYLIKTRGQQVTLSCSPISGHRSVSWYQQTPGQGLQFLFEYFSETQRNKGNFPGRFSGRQFSNSRSEMNVSTLELGDSALYLCASSLVAGAPEQYFGPGTRLTVT.

The chain has TRBV7-3 and TRBJ2-1, with TRBD2 matching 10 bases. J lost 3 bases, V lost 5 bases, and 7 bases had no gene match. Germline CDR1 SGHTA, CDR2 FQGTGA. The CDR3 runs 16 residues. CDR3 coding DNA: TGTGCCAGCAGCCCCCTAGCGGGAGAGGACTACAATGAGCAGTTCTTC. Translating gives CASSPLAGEDYNEQFF.

The chain carries TRBV3-1 (or the pseudogene TRBV3-2) and TRBJ1-1; D uncertain. Trimming stripped 2 bases from V and 5 bases from J, with 15 bases between. CDR1 is LGHDT and CDR2 is YNNKEL in the germline V gene (reference sequence). The CDR3 sequence is 15 residues long. The CDR3 nucleotides read TGTGCCAGCAGCCAATCGGGAAGTCGTGGGACTGAAGCTTTCTTT. Encoded protein: CASSQSGSRGTEAFF.

The gene calls are TRBV15 and TRBJ2-3; D possibly corresponds to TRBD2 (6 bases). V lost 1 base and J lost 3, with 14 bases in between. Germline-derived CDR1 and CDR2 are LNHNV and YYDKDF (reference sequence). This CDR3 comprises 16 residues. This chain's CDR3 is CATSRGGDPGTDTQYF. CDR3 in DNA: TGTGCCACCAGCAGAGGGGGGGACCCCGGAACAGATACGCAGTATTTT.

The CDR3 is CASSSPSGSRYEQYF. For the CDR3, the DNA is TGTGCCAGCAGCTCTCCTAGCGGGAGTCGGTACGAGCAGTACTTC. The rearrangement joins TRBV6-6 to TRBJ2-7; 10 bases are shared with TRBD2. Trimming took 6 bases from V and 4 from J; bases not matched to a gene: 9. CDR3 length: 15 residues. From germline, CDR1 is MNHNY and CDR2 SVGAGI (reference sequence).

The chain joins TRBV6-2 or TRBV6-3 to TRBJ1-5, with 8 bases matching TRBD1. The length of the CDR3 is 14 residues. Per the germline V gene, CDR1 is MNHEY and CDR2 is SVGEGT. The trim removed 5 bases at V and 7 bases at J, leaving 7 bases unmatched. The CDR3: CASSTRTGRQPQHF. DNA for the CDR3: TGTGCCAGCAGTACAAGGACAGGGAGGCAGCCCCAGCATTTT.

The chain recombines TRBV6-2 or TRBV6-3 with TRBJ2-7, with D maybe TRBD2 (5 bases). This CDR3 has 13 residues. Germline assignment: CDR1 MNHEY and CDR2 SVGEGT. The V end was cut by 6 bases, the J end by 3 bases, with 12 bases between. CDR3 in amino acids: CASSLRTHYEQYF. CDR3 DNA: TGTGCCAGCAGCCTACGGACTCACTACGAGCAGTACTTC.

The chain is built from TRBV10-3 and TRBJ1-5; no reliable D call. CDR1 and CDR2 from the germline V gene are ENHRY and SYGVKD. V was pared by 4 bases and J by 3 bases, with 4 bases between. CDR3 length equals 12 residues. CDR3: CAISGDNQPQHF. In nucleotides, the CDR3 is TGTGCCATCAGTGGCGACAATCAGCCCCAGCATTTT.

This clone showed up just a few times. The V call is TRBV2, the J call TRBJ1-5; perhaps TRBD1 as D (6 bases). Germline CDR1 is SNHLY and CDR2 is FYNNEI. This CDR3 comprises 13 residues. V was pared by 6 bases and J by 7 bases, with 13 bases between. The CDR3 loop is CASSQGIRQPQHF. The DNA of the CDR3 is TGTGCCAGCAGCCAGGGGATCCGGCAGCCCCAGCATTTT.

The chain recombines TRBV19 with TRBJ1-5, with a possible D match to TRBD1 (5 bases). This CDR3 is built from 12 residues. CDR1 is LNHDA, CDR2 SQIVND, per germline (reference sequence). Deletions cut 10 bases from V and 6 bases from J, with 13 bases between. CDR3 loop: CATQRGTQPQHF. The CDR3 coding sequence is TGTGCCACCCAAAGGGGAACTCAGCCCCAGCATTTT.

This chain connects TRBV3-1 (or the pseudogene TRBV3-2) to TRBJ1-5, with TRBD1 matching 7 bases. Per the germline V gene, CDR1 is LGHDT and CDR2 is YNNKEL (reference sequence). The J segment lost 4 bases and the V segment lost 0 bases, leaving 6 bases of the junction unmatched. This CDR3 spans 16 amino acids. CDR3 region: CASSQDPTGWNQPQHF. In DNA, the CDR3 is TGTGCCAGCAGCCAAGATCCGACAGGGTGGAATCAGCCCCAGCATTTT.

The rearrangement uses TRBV27 and TRBJ1-2; 7 positions match TRBD1. V was pared by 0 bases and J by 5 bases, with 9 bases of the junction left unmatched. There are 16 residues in the CDR3. Germline loops: CDR1 MNHEY, CDR2 SMNVEV (reference sequence). The CDR3 DNA is TGTGCCAGCAGTTTATCGGGCAACCCCAGGGGGTATGGCTACACCTTC. This gives the protein CASSLSGNPRGYGYTF.

This chain connects TRBV28 to TRBJ1-5; D ambiguous. The CDR3 totals 12 residues. Trimming pared 1 base from V and 8 bases from J, leaving 6 bases between. CDR1 and CDR2 (germline): MDHEN, SYDVKM. CDR3 amino acids: CASSLLGEPQHF. The CDR3 nucleotides read TGTGCCAGCAGTTTATTAGGAGAGCCCCAGCATTTT.

The chain combines TRBV4-3 with TRBJ1-6; no reliable D call. The CDR3 contains 15 residues. The V end lost 0 bases, the J end lost 10 bases, and 13 bases lay between the germline ends. CDR1 and CDR2 from the germline V gene are LGHNA and YSLEER. The CDR3 DNA reads as TGCGCCAGCAGCCAAGATAACGGGAATTACTCACCCCTCCACTTT. Its translation is CASSQDNGNYSPLHF.

The rearrangement links TRBV27 to TRBJ1-5, with D possibly being TRBD1 (5 bases). The V end lost 5 bases, the J end lost 2 bases, and 10 bases lay between the germline ends. There are 14 residues in the CDR3. From germline, CDR1 is MNHEY and CDR2 SMNVEV (reference sequence). The CDR3, as DNA: TGTGCCAGCAGTCCGGGGGGGGGCAATCAGCCCCAGCATTTT. This gives the protein CASSPGGGNQPQHF.

The gene calls are TRBV27 and TRBJ1-5, with a possible D match to TRBD1 (6 bases). The CDR3 has 15 residues. The V gene lost 4 bases and the J gene lost 0 bases, with 10 bases spanning the gap. Germline V CDR1 and CDR2: MNHEY, SMNVEV (reference sequence). The CDR3 protein is CASSSTGNSNQPQHF. For the CDR3, the DNA is TGTGCCAGCAGTTCAACAGGGAATAGCAATCAGCCCCAGCATTTT.

The chain is built from TRBV4-3 and TRBJ1-2; 7 bases agree with TRBD1. The CDR3 is 15 residues long. After removal of 3 bases from V and 6 bases from J, the junction contained 10 bases not matched to a gene. Germline V gene data show CDR1 as LGHNA and CDR2 as YSLEER. In nucleotides, the CDR3 is TGCGCCAGCAGCCAGGAAGGGGGCTTCTTGGATGGCTACACCTTC. As protein: CASSQEGGFLDGYTF.

DNA for the CDR3: TGTGCCAGCAGCCTCGCTGCTAGACAGGGGGCTTTCTACGAGCAGTACTTC. Translating gives CASSLAARQGAFYEQYF. V and J are TRBV21-1 and TRBJ2-7; TRBD1 was called by the table and not checked on the DNA. TRBV21-1 is classified as a pseudogene. This CDR3 has 17 amino acids.

The CDR3 nucleotides read TGTGCCAGCTCAAGGGAAAAAACGGGGGGGGCAAATCAGCCCCAGCATTTT. Its protein product is CASSREKTGGANQPQHF. V and J are TRBV18 and TRBJ1-5; D may be TRBD1 (6 bases). CDR1 KGHSH and CDR2 LQKENI come from the germline V gene. The CDR3 loop spans 17 amino acids. V dropped 5 bases and J dropped 4 bases, with 21 bases sitting between them.

The chain joins TRBV25-1 to TRBJ1-3, with D possibly matching TRBD1 (6 bases). V dropped 3 bases and J dropped 3 bases, with 9 bases sitting between them. The germline V gene has CDR1 MGHDK and CDR2 SYGVNS. The CDR3 covers 14 residues. CDR3 sequence reads: CASSDGTSGNTIYF. In nucleotides, the CDR3 is TGTGCCAGCAGTGATGGGACAAGTGGAAACACCATATATTTT.

This chain links TRBV7-9 with TRBJ2-5; 8 bases line up with TRBD1. After removal of 3 bases from V and 2 bases from J, the junction contained 2 bases not matched to a gene. The CDR3 loop spans 14 amino acids. Per germline, CDR1 SEHNR and CDR2 FQNEAQ (reference sequence). The CDR3 spells CASSLTGDQETQYF. CDR3 in DNA: TGTGCCAGCAGCTTGACAGGGGATCAAGAGACCCAGTACTTC.

V is TRBV29-1 and J is TRBJ1-1; weak D call: TRBD1 (5 bases). With 6 bases removed from V and 4 bases from J, the gap between germline ends came to 15 bases. The length of the CDR3 is 13 residues. From germline, CDR1 is SQVTM and CDR2 ANQGSEA. CDR3 region: CSVGRGLGTEAFF. CDR3 sequence (DNA): TGCAGCGTGGGTAGGGGATTGGGCACTGAAGCTTTCTTT.

The J gene is TRBJ1-1, the V gene TRBV4-1, with D perhaps matching TRBD1 (5 bases). Germline V gene sequence: CDR1 MGHRA, CDR2 YSYEKL. Trimming removed 4 bases from V and 1 base from J, with 10 bases in between. This CDR3 spans 14 amino acids. The CDR3 sequence is CASSRGRENTEAFF. The CDR3 DNA reads TGCGCCAGCAGCCGGGGCAGGGAGAACACTGAAGCTTTCTTT.

This clone appeared a single time. The J gene is TRBJ1-4, the V gene TRBV4-3; maybe TRBD1 (5 bases). Germline CDR1 is LGHNA and CDR2 is YSLEER. This CDR3 is built from 15 residues. With 4 bases removed from V and 7 bases from J, the gap between germline ends came to 16 bases. CDR3 sequence (DNA): TGCGCCAGCAGCCGAGTAGGGATAGGGGTTGAAAAACTGTTTTTT. Translated: CASSRVGIGVEKLFF.